Shown below are 28 T cell receptor beta chains from a single sample sequenced in a study of OX40 agonist ivuxolimab in advanced cancers. Assay used: immunoSEQ multiplex PCR; TCRdb lists only in-frame clones, some missing. The table lists about 48,000 clones, roughly 90% of them singletons. The starting material was CD4+ or CD8+ T cells sorted from blood, obtained in a trial of the OX40 agonist ivuxolimab. These receptor sequences come from an adult with an advanced solid tumor such as melanoma, head and neck, liver or kidney cancer.

The chain couples TRBV19 to TRBJ1-5; TRBD1 agrees at 7 bases. J gave up 1 base and V 8 bases, and 8 bases lay outside the gene matches. The germline gives CDR1 LNHDA, CDR2 SQIVND (reference sequence). This CDR3 region has 15 residues. Here the CDR3 reads CASSGQERSNQPQHF. The CDR3 DNA follows: TGTGCCAGTTCCGGACAGGAGAGGAGCAATCAGCCCCAGCATTTT.

The genes are TRBV2 and TRBJ1-4; no firm D call. V was cut by 5 bases and J by 0 bases, with 10 bases left in between. Per the germline V gene, CDR1 is SNHLY and CDR2 is FYNNEI. The CDR3 consists of 15 residues. CDR3 nucleotides: TGTGCCAGCAGTCGCTCAGTTGCAACTAATGAAAAACTGTTTTTT. Amino acid sequence: CASSRSVATNEKLFF.

This chain joins TRBV9 and TRBJ2-1, with D unclear. The CDR3 length is 17 residues. Trimming cost V 4 bases and J 2 bases, with 19 bases left between them. From germline, CDR1 is SGDLS and CDR2 YYNGEE. CDR3 sequence (DNA): TGTGCCAGCAGCCCCCGAGCGACGGAGTCAGCCTACAATGAGCAGTTCTTC. It codes for CASSPRATESAYNEQFF. Drawing the rest from reference TRBV9 and TRBJ2-1, the complete variable domain is DSGVTQTPKHLITATGQRVTLRCSPRSGDLSVYWYQQSLDQGLQFLIQYYNGEERAKGNILERFSAQQFPDLHSELNLSSLELGDSALYFCASSPRATESAYNEQFFGPGTRLTVL.

V gene TRBV11-2 combines with J gene TRBJ2-1; D is undetermined. V lost 2 bases, J lost 0 bases, and 8 bases lay in between. Germline-derived CDR1 and CDR2 are SGHAT and FQNNGV. The CDR3 sequence is 15 residues long. CDR3 DNA sequence: TGTGCCAGCAGCTTAATGAGAGGCTCCTACAATGAGCAGTTCTTC. This sequence encodes CASSLMRGSYNEQFF.

The rearrangement links TRBV2 to TRBJ2-3; D unclear. Germline assignment: CDR1 SNHLY and CDR2 FYNNEI. The CDR3 covers 10 residues. V lost 8 bases to trimming and J lost 6 bases, with 6 bases between them. The CDR3 protein is CASDGDTQYF. The CDR3 coding sequence is TGTGCCAGCGATGGGGATACGCAGTATTTT.

The rearrangement joins TRBV30 to TRBJ1-2; 8 nucleotides agree with TRBD1. Germline loops: CDR1 GTSNPN, CDR2 SVGIG (reference sequence). The CDR3 is made up of 13 amino acids. Unmatched junction bases numbered 5, after V lost 2 bases and J lost 6 bases. CDR3 sequence (DNA): TGTGCCTGGAGTCAGACAGGGGCGGATGGCTACACCTTC. It codes for CAWSQTGADGYTF.

The gene calls are TRBV30 and TRBJ1-5, with D hard to call. The CDR3 has 14 amino acids. From germline, CDR1 is GTSNPN and CDR2 SVGIG (reference sequence). Trimming shortened V by 3 bases and J by 3 bases, and 12 bases separated the two germline ends. The CDR3 sequence: CAWSQDGVNQPQHF. The CDR3 DNA is TGTGCCTGGAGCCAGGACGGGGTCAATCAGCCCCAGCATTTT.

V gene TRBV27 combines with J gene TRBJ2-7, with 10 positions matching TRBD1. The ends lost 3 bases at V and 3 bases at J; junction bases unmatched: 5. Germline V gene sequence: CDR1 MNHEY, CDR2 SMNVEV (reference sequence). This CDR3 spans 15 amino acids. CDR3 in DNA: TGTGCCAGCAGTTTCTTGGGACAGGGGATCTACGAGCAGTACTTC. This encodes CASSFLGQGIYEQYF.

The chain links TRBV9 to TRBJ1-1, with no clear D. The CDR3 spans 15 residues. V lost 0 bases and J 4 bases, leaving 13 bases between the germline ends. The germline V gene encodes CDR1 SGDLS and CDR2 YYNGEE. DNA for the CDR3: TGTGCCAGCAGCGTAGCTGAGGTCCCAAGCACTGAAGCTTTCTTT. Amino acid sequence: CASSVAEVPSTEAFF.

The chain recombines TRBV9 with TRBJ2-3, with D perhaps assigned TRBD1 or TRBD2 (6 bases each). Per the germline V gene, CDR1 is SGDLS and CDR2 is YYNGEE. The CDR3 length is 16 residues. V was cut by 4 bases and J by 2 bases, with 17 bases left in between. The CDR3 loop reads CASSPSGGQHTDTQYF. The CDR3 coding sequence is TGTGCCAGCAGCCCGTCTGGGGGGCAGCACACAGATACGCAGTATTTT.

This chain uses TRBV14 with TRBJ1-4; the D is unclear. The CDR3 is made up of 17 amino acids. V was trimmed by 0 bases and J by 0 bases, leaving 11 bases between them. Germline V gene sequence: CDR1 SGHDN, CDR2 FVKESK. The CDR3 loop reads CASSQDYGPATNEKLFF. In DNA, the CDR3 is TGTGCCAGCAGCCAAGATTACGGTCCCGCAACTAATGAAAAACTGTTTTTT.

The chain has TRBV9 and TRBJ2-5; D not certain. The CDR3 sequence is 11 residues long. Germline V gives CDR1 SGDLS, CDR2 YYNGEE. The V end was cut by 0 bases, the J end by 8 bases, with 5 bases between. The CDR3 spells CASSVDGTQYF. CDR3 nucleotides: TGTGCCAGCAGCGTAGATGGAACCCAGTACTTC.

The V call is TRBV28, the J call TRBJ1-4, with a possible D match to TRBD1 (5 bases). V was pared by 1 base and J by 0 bases, with 15 bases between. Germline V gene lookup returns CDR1 MDHEN and CDR2 SYDVKM. The CDR3 consists of 18 residues. The CDR3 nucleotides read TGTGCCAGCAGTTTATCCTATCGGGACGGAGCAACTAATGAAAAACTGTTTTTT. This gives the protein CASSLSYRDGATNEKLFF.

The chain employs TRBV4-1 and TRBJ2-3, with 7 bases that match TRBD1. Germline-derived CDR1 and CDR2 are MGHRA and YSYEKL. This CDR3 comprises 15 residues. With V trimmed by 1 base and J by 5 bases, 6 bases remained unmatched. The CDR3 here is CASSQVKGGEDTQYF. The DNA of the CDR3 is TGCGCCAGCAGCCAAGTTAAAGGGGGCGAAGATACGCAGTATTTT.

This clone came up a few times. The gene calls are TRBV4-3 and TRBJ1-1; TRBD1 might be the D (6 bases). The CDR3 loop spans 13 amino acids. Trimming left V 5 bases short and J 9 bases short, with 16 bases between. From germline, CDR1 is LGHNA and CDR2 YSLEER. Here the CDR3 reads CASSTQGGGKAFF. In nucleotides, the CDR3 is TGCGCCAGCAGCACACAGGGAGGAGGGAAAGCTTTCTTT.

This chain uses TRBV10-3 with TRBJ2-1; TRBD1 aligns across 8 bases. This CDR3 region has 16 residues. Trimming at V came to 6 bases and at J to 0 bases, leaving 7 bases not matched to a gene. Germline-derived CDR1 and CDR2 are ENHRY and SYGVKD. CDR3 coding DNA: TGTGCCATCAGCGACAGGGGAAGGGTCTCCTACAATGAGCAGTTCTTC. Residues: CAISDRGRVSYNEQFF.

This clone was recorded once. The CDR3 is CASSYSWGPGDNEQFF. The CDR3 bases are TGTGCCAGCAGTTACTCTTGGGGACCGGGTGACAATGAGCAGTTCTTC. The chain couples TRBV6-5 to TRBJ2-1; the D gene could be TRBD1 or TRBD2 (5 bases each). This CDR3 region has 16 residues. The germline V gene has CDR1 MNHEY and CDR2 SVGAGI. V lost 0 bases and J lost 5, with 14 bases in between.

V usage is TRBV28 and J usage is TRBJ1-5, with D tentatively TRBD1 (6 bases). V lost 5 bases to trimming and J lost 1 base, with 12 bases between them. This CDR3 is 15 amino acids long. Germline assignment: CDR1 MDHEN and CDR2 SYDVKM. The CDR3 spells CASSTPGTSNQPQHF. The CDR3 DNA reads TGTGCCAGCAGTACACCAGGGACAAGCAATCAGCCCCAGCATTTT.

The V gene is TRBV5-1, the J gene TRBJ2-3; maybe TRBD1 (5 bases). The CDR3 contains 15 residues. CDR1 is SGHRS and CDR2 is YFSETQ in the germline V gene. The germline V and J ends were trimmed by 3 bases and 4 bases, with 15 bases remaining between them. Here the CDR3 reads CASSWVTEGADTQYF. The CDR3 nucleotides are TGCGCCAGCAGCTGGGTGACAGAAGGCGCAGATACGCAGTATTTT.

CDR3 sequence (DNA): TGTGCCATCAGTGTCTTAGCGGGGGACAATGAGCAGTTCTTC. Translating gives CAISVLAGDNEQFF. The chain uses TRBV10-3 and TRBJ2-1; 9 bases are shared with TRBD2. The J segment lost 5 bases and the V segment lost 4 bases, leaving 3 bases of the junction unmatched. The CDR3 spans 14 residues. The V gene's germline CDR1 is ENHRY and CDR2 SYGVKD.

The chain employs TRBV7-2 and TRBJ2-3; 8 bases fit TRBD2. The CDR3 runs 16 residues. Germline CDR1 reads SGHTA; CDR2 reads FQGNSA. V was pared by 5 bases and J by 5 bases, with 12 bases of the junction left unmatched. This CDR3 reads CASSQGYRGGVDTQYF. CDR3 nucleotides: TGTGCCAGCAGCCAAGGATACCGGGGGGGTGTAGATACGCAGTATTTT. Drawing the rest from reference TRBV7-2 and TRBJ2-3, the complete variable domain is GAGVSQSPSNKVTEKGKDVELRCDPISGHTALYWYRQSLGQGLEFLIYFQGNSAPDKSGLPSDRFSAERTGGSVSTLTIQRTQQEDSAVYLCASSQGYRGGVDTQYFGPGTRLTVL.

This clone has a handful of counts. At the DNA level, this CDR3 is encoded by other sequences in the same sample as well. The V gene is TRBV7-6, the J gene TRBJ2-1; no reliable D call. Trimming shortened V by 1 base and J by 3 bases, and 7 bases separated the two germline ends. Germline CDR1 reads SGHVS; CDR2 reads FNYEAQ. CDR3 length equals 14 residues. CDR3 nucleotide sequence: TGTGCCAGCAGCTTAGAGGGCCGCTACAATGAGCAGTTCTTC. It encodes CASSLEGRYNEQFF.

The rearrangement joins TRBV4-3 to TRBJ1-2; D is ambiguous. Germline V lookup: CDR1 LGHNA, CDR2 YSLEER. V gave up 0 bases and J gave up 4 bases, with 30 bases separating them. The CDR3 runs 21 residues. CDR3 sequence reads: CASSQDSFVVTLSPPPYGYTF. The CDR3 DNA sequence: TGCGCCAGCAGCCAAGATTCTTTCGTCGTCACACTATCACCTCCGCCCTATGGCTACACCTTC.

The genes are TRBV7-2 and TRBJ1-3, with a tentative D call TRBD1 (5 bases). Trimming took off 1 base at V and 1 base at J, with 8 bases between the two ends. The germline V gene has CDR1 SGHTA and CDR2 FQGNSA. This CDR3 has 15 amino acids. The CDR3 loop reads CASSLGPGSGNTIYF. The CDR3 region has the DNA TGTGCCAGCAGCTTAGGGCCAGGGTCTGGAAACACCATATATTTT.

This clone was picked up one time. V is TRBV11-2 and J is TRBJ1-1, with no clear D. Trimming stripped 5 bases from V and 5 bases from J, with 6 bases between. Germline CDR1 reads SGHAT; CDR2 reads FQNNGV. This CDR3 has 11 residues. CDR3 nucleotides: TGTGCCAGCAGCCTGTATACTGAAGCTTTCTTT. Its protein is CASSLYTEAFF. Looking up the rest from reference TRBV11-2 and TRBJ1-1 gives the full variable domain: EAGVAQSPRYKIIEKRQSVAFWCNPISGHATLYWYQQILGQGPKLLIQFQNNGVVDDSQLPKDRFSAERLKGVDSTLKIQPAKLEDSAVYLCASSLYTEAFFGQGTRLTVV.

J is TRBJ2-1 and V is TRBV4-3, with TRBD2 as a possible D gene (6 bases). CDR1 LGHNA and CDR2 YSLEER come from the germline V gene. V lost 0 bases and J lost 4, with 10 bases in between. The CDR3 runs to 15 residues. In DNA, the CDR3 is TGCGCCAGCAGCCAAGATATCGGGACTTACAATGAGCAGTTCTTC. It yields the protein CASSQDIGTYNEQFF.

The rearrangement links TRBV9 to TRBJ1-4, with 7 positions matching TRBD1. Germline-derived CDR1 and CDR2 are SGDLS and YYNGEE. The CDR3 is 16 residues long. V gave up 3 bases and J gave up 0 bases; unmatched junction bases: 5. The CDR3 nucleotides read TGTGCCAGCAGCGCGGGACAGACCCCAACTAATGAAAAACTGTTTTTT. It codes for CASSAGQTPTNEKLFF.

A single count supports this clone. This sequence joins TRBV4-1 and TRBJ2-7, with 8 positions matching TRBD2. The CDR3 covers 14 residues. Germline V gene data show CDR1 as MGHRA and CDR2 as YSYEKL. The V segment lost 4 bases and the J segment 7 bases; nucleotides outside the gene matches: 9. The CDR3 protein is CASSRYSGEAEQYF. In DNA, the CDR3 is TGCGCCAGCAGCCGCTATAGCGGGGAGGCGGAGCAGTACTTC.